This T cell receptor (beta chain) was sequenced for a study of shared clonotypes between healthy human individuals. Study-level points and caveats: Among donors, clonotype sharing was expected to be affected by sequencing depth.

In this sample, this clone turned up a few times. Its antigen is as yet unknown. How the authors handled the data: Because ImmunoSEQ provided only junction sequences with no quality scores, the filtering differed. Measured with immunoSEQ multiplex PCR; TCRdb has only the in-frame clones, and not every one. That table gives V, J and clone size, and the DNA gave D and trimming. The data hold 2 million to 3 million clones, with approximately 94% observed a single time. This clonotype originated in a man younger than 35 in good health. Some clones in this sample may be carry-over from other donors' samples. Sequencing used naive CD4+ T cells from PBMCs. Subset reported: CD45RA+ positively selected.

In nucleotides, the CDR3 is TGCAGCGATAGGGGAAGGACTGAAGCTTTCTTT. It is translated as CSDRGRTEAFF. This chain connects TRBV29-1 to TRBJ1-1, with TRBD1 as a possible D gene (5 bases). There are 11 residues in the CDR3. Trimming shortened V by 7 bases and J by 5 bases, and 11 bases separated the two germline ends. Looked up from germline, CDR1 is SQVTM and CDR2 is ANQGSEA.